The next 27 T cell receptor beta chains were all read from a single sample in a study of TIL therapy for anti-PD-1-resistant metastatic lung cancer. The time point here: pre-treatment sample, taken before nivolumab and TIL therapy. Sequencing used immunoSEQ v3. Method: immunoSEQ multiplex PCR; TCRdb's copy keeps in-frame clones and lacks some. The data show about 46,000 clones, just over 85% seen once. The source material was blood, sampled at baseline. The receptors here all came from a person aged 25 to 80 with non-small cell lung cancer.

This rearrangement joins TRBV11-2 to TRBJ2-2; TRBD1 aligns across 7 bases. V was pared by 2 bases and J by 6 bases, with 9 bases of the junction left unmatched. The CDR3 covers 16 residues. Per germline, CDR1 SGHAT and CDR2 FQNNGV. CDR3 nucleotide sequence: TGTGCCAGCAGCTTAAGACAGGGCTCAGGAGCCGGGGAGCTGTTTTTT. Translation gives CASSLRQGSGAGELFF.

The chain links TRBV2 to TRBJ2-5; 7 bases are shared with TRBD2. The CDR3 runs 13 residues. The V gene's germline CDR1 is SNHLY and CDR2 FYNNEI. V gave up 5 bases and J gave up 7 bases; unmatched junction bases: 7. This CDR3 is CASSRLAMGTQYF. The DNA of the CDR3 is TGTGCCAGCAGTCGACTAGCCATGGGGACCCAGTACTTC.

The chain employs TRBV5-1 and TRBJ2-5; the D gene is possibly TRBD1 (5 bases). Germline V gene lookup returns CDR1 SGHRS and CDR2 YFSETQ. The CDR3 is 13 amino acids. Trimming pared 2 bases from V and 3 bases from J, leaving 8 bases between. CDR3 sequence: CASSFSTEETQYF. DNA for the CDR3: TGCGCCAGCAGCTTTTCGACAGAAGAGACCCAGTACTTC.

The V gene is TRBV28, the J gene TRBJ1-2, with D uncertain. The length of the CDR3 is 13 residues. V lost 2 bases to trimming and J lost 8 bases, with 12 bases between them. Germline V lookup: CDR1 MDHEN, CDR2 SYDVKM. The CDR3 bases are TGTGCCAGCAGTTTACACACCGGCGGAGGCTACACCTTC. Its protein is CASSLHTGGGYTF.

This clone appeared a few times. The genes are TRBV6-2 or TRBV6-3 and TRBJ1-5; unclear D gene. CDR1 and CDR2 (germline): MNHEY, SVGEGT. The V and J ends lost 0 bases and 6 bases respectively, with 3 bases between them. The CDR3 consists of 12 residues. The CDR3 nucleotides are TGTGCCAGCAGTTACTCGACTCAGCCCCAGCATTTT. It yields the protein CASSYSTQPQHF.

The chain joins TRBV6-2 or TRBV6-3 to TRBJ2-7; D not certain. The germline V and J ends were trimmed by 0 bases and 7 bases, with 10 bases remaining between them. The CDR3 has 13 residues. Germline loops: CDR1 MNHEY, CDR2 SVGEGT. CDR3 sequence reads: CASSYSFMREQYF. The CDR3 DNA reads TGTGCCAGCAGTTACTCGTTTATGAGGGAGCAGTACTTC.

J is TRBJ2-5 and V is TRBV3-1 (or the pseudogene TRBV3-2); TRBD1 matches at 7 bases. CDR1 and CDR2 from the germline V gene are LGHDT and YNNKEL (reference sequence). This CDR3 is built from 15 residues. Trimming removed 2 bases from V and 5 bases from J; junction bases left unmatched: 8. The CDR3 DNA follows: TGTGCCAGCAGCCAAACTAGAGGGGGCTGGGAGACCCAGTACTTC. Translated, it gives CASSQTRGGWETQYF.

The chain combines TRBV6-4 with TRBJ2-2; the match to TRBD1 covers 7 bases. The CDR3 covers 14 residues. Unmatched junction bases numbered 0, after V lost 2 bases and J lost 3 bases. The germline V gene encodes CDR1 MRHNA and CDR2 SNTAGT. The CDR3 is CASSDGTDTGELFF. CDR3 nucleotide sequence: TGTGCCAGCAGTGACGGGACAGACACCGGGGAGCTGTTTTTT.

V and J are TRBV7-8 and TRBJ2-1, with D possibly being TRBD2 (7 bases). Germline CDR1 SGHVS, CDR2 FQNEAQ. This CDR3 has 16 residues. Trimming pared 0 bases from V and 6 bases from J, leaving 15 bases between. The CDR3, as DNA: TGTGCCAGCAGCTTAGCCTCGGGGGGCGCCCCCAATGAGCAGTTCTTC. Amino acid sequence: CASSLASGGAPNEQFF.

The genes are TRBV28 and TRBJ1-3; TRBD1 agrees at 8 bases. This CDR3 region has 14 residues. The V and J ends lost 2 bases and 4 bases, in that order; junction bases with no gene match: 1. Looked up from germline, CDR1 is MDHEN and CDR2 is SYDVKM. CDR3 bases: TGTGCCAGCAGTTTAGGACAGGGCGGAAACACCATATATTTT. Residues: CASSLGQGGNTIYF. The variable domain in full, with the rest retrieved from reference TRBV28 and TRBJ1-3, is DVKVTQSSRYLVKRTGEKVFLECVQDMDHENMFWYRQDPGLGLRLIYFSYDVKMKEKGDIPEGYSVSREKKERFSLILESASTNQTSMYLCASSLGQGGNTIYFGEGSWLTVV.

The CDR3 DNA reads TGTGCCAGCGCGGCGATTCACACAGATACGCAGTATTTT. Protein product: CASAAIHTDTQYF. The chain carries TRBV7-2 and TRBJ2-3; D unclear. Germline V gene lookup returns CDR1 SGHTA and CDR2 FQGNSA. The CDR3 totals 13 residues. V was pared by 8 bases and J by 2 bases, with 11 bases between.

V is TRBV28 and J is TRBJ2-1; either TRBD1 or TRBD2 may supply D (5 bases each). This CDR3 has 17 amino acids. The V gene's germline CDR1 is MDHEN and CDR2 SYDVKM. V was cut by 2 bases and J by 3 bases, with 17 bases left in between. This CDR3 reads CASSLGGARNLYNEQFF. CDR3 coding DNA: TGTGCCAGCAGTTTAGGGGGAGCCAGGAACCTCTACAATGAGCAGTTCTTC. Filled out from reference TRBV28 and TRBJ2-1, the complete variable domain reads DVKVTQSSRYLVKRTGEKVFLECVQDMDHENMFWYRQDPGLGLRLIYFSYDVKMKEKGDIPEGYSVSREKKERFSLILESASTNQTSMYLCASSLGGARNLYNEQFFGPGTRLTVL.

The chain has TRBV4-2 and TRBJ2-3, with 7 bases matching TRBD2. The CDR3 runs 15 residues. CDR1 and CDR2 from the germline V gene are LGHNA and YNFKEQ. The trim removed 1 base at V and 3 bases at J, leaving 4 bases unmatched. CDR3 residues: CASSQGSGGTDTQYF. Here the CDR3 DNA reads TGTGCCAGCAGCCAAGGCTCGGGAGGAACAGATACGCAGTATTTT.

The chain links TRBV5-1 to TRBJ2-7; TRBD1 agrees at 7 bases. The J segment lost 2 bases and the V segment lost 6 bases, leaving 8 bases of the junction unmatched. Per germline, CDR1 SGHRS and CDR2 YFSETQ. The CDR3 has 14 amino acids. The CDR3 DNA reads TGCGCCAGCAAAAGGGACAGCTCAACCTACGAGCAGTACTTC. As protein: CASKRDSSTYEQYF.

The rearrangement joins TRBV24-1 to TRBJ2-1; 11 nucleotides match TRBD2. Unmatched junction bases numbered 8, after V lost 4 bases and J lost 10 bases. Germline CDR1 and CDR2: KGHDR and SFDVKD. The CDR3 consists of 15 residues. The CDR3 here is CATSDGTSGSGEQFF. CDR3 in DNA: TGTGCCACCAGTGACGGGACTAGCGGTTCTGGCGAGCAGTTCTTC.

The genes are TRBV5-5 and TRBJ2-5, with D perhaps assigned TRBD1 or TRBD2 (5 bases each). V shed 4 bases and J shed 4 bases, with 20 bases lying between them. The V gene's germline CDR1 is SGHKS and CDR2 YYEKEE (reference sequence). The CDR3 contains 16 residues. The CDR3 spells CASSQGPPSRGETQYF. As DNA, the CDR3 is TGTGCCAGCAGCCAGGGCCCTCCCTCGAGGGGAGAGACCCAGTACTTC.

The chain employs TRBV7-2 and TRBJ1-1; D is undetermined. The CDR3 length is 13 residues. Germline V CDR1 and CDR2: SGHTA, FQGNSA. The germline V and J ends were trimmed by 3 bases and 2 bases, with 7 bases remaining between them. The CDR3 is CASSFRDNTEAFF. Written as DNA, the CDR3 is TGTGCCAGCAGCTTTCGTGACAACACTGAAGCTTTCTTT.

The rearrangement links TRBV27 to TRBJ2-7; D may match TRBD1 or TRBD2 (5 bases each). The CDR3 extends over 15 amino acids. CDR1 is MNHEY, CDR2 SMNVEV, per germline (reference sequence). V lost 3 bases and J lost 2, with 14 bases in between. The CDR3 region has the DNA TGTGCCAGCAGTTTGCCGGGACGGAACACCTACGAGCAGTACTTC. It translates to CASSLPGRNTYEQYF.

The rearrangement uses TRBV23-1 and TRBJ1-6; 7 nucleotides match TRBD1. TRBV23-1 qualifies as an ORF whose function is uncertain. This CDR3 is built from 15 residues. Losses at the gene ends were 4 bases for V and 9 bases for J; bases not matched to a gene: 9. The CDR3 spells CASSPRRGWGSPLHF. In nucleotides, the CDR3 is TGCGCCAGCAGTCCCCGCAGGGGGTGGGGTTCACCCCTCCACTTT.

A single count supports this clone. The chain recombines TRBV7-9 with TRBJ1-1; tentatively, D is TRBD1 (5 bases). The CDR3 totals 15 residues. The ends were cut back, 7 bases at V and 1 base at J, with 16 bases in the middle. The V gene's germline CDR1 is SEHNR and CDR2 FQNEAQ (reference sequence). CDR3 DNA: TGTGCCAGCACCCCCGGGGGGTTTCCGAACACTGAAGCTTTCTTT. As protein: CASTPGGFPNTEAFF.

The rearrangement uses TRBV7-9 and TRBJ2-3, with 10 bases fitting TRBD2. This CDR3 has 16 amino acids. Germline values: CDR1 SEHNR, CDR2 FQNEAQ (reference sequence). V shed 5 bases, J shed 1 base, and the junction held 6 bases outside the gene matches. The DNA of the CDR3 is TGTGCCAGCAGCGTCGGAGCGGGGGGGGGCACAGATACGCAGTATTTT. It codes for CASSVGAGGGTDTQYF.

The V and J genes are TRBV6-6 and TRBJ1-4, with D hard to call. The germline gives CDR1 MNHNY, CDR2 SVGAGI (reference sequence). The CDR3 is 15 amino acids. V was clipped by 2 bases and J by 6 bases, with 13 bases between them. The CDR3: CASSYGINIDEKLFF. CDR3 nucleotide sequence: TGTGCCAGCAGTTACGGGATTAATATCGATGAAAAACTGTTTTTT.

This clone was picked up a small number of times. CDR3 amino acids: CASSLGEGQFTPRSNEQFF. The DNA of the CDR3 is TGTGCCAGCAGCTTAGGCGAAGGACAGTTCACTCCTCGAAGCAATGAGCAGTTCTTC. The chain employs TRBV7-9 and TRBJ2-1; perhaps TRBD1 as D (6 bases). Germline CDR1 is SEHNR and CDR2 is FQNEAQ (reference sequence). V was pared by 1 base and J by 6 bases, with 25 bases between. The CDR3 covers 19 residues.

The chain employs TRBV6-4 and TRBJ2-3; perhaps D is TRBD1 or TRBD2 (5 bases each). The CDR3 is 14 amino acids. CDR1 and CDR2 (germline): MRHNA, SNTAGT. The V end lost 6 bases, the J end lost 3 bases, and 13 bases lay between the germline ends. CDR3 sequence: CASSNRDATDTQYF. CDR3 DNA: TGTGCCAGCAGCAACCGGGACGCAACAGATACGCAGTATTTT.

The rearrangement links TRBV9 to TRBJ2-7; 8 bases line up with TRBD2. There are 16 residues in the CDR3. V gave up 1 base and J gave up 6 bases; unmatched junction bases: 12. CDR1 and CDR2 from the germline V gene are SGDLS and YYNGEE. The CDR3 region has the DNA TGTGCCAGCAGCGTATCGGGGGTAGCGGGGATGGGCGAGCAGTACTTC. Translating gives CASSVSGVAGMGEQYF.

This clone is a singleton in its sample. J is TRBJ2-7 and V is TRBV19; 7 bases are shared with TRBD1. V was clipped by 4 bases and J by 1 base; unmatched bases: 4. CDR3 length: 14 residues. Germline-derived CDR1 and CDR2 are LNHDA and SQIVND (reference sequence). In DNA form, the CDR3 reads TGTGCCAGTAGTACGGACAGGTCTTCCTACGAGCAGTACTTC. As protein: CASSTDRSSYEQYF.

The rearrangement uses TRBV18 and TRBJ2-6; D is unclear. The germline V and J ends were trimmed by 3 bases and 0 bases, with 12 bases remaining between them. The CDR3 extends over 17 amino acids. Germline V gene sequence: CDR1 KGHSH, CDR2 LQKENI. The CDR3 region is CASSPLPAVSGANVLTF. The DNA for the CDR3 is TGTGCCAGCTCACCCCTCCCAGCCGTCTCTGGGGCCAACGTCCTGACTTTC.